The following is a T cell receptor (beta chain) sequence with its context. This sample is part of a study of blood T cell repertoires in COVID-19. V trimming: 1 base; J trimming: 1 base; junction bases outside the gene matches: 2. Germline CDR1 and CDR2: KGHSH and LQKENI. CDR3 length: 15 residues. Sequencing was performed with immunoSEQ multiplex PCR; in TCRdb, only in-frame clones are kept and a portion is missing. The table records hundreds of thousands of clones, around 87% of them present only once. Sequencing used peripheral blood. The clonotype comes from a man in his fifties or sixties with acute or convalescent COVID-19. The genes are TRBV18 and TRBJ2-5; 8 bases match TRBD1. The CDR3 region is CASSPLGQGQETQYF. The CDR3, as DNA: TGTGCCAGCTCACCACTTGGACAGGGCCAAGAGACCCAGTACTTC.